The 11 T cell receptor beta chains below all came from one sample that was sequenced in a study of T-cell memory formation after mild COVID-19. TCRdb re-called the 5' RACE reads with MiXCR, one entry per CDR3 protein. The data show roughly 380,000 distinct CDR3 sequences, approximately 29% seen once. The specimen was PBMCs or a T cell subset sorted from them (not recorded which). The receptors were gathered from an adult woman who had mild COVID-19 (a few samples of this study predate the infection). Cell type and time point are not known.

This clonotype appeared many times. V and J are TRBV3-1 and TRBJ2-3; 8 bases agree with TRBD1. Trimming cost V 6 bases and J 0 bases; bases outside gene matches: 2. Germline loops: CDR1 LGHDT, CDR2 YNNKEL (reference sequence). The CDR3 is 14 amino acids. CDR3 in DNA: TGTGCCAGCAGATGGACAGGGAGCACAGATACGCAGTATTTT. As protein: CASRWTGSTDTQYF.

The rearrangement links TRBV7-2 to TRBJ2-1; the match to TRBD2 covers 9 bases. The ends lost 5 bases at V and 0 bases at J; junction bases unmatched: 23. The CDR3 runs to 22 residues. Germline values: CDR1 SGHTA, CDR2 FQGNSA. CDR3 protein: CASSHPSFWGGRDPSSYNEQFF. CDR3 in DNA: TGTGCCAGCAGCCACCCCTCCTTTTGGGGCGGGAGGGACCCGAGCTCCTACAATGAGCAGTTCTTC.

A few counts support this clonotype. The chain links TRBV10-3 to TRBJ1-1; tentatively, D is TRBD1 (6 bases). The CDR3 is made up of 14 amino acids. V was pared by 0 bases and J by 3 bases, with 8 bases between. Germline lookup yields CDR1 ENHRY and CDR2 SYGVKD. Here the CDR3 DNA reads TGTGCCATCAGTGAGTCCTACAGGGACACTGAAGCTTTCTTT. Protein product: CAISESYRDTEAFF.

This clonotype was counted a few times. The CDR3 region is CASSPGSGRAYNEQFF. CDR3 coding DNA: TGTGCCAGCAGCCCAGGTAGCGGGAGAGCCTACAATGAGCAGTTCTTC. The J gene is TRBJ2-1, the V gene TRBV7-9, with 9 nucleotides matching TRBD2. The V gene end was trimmed by 5 bases and the J gene end by 2 bases; junction bases not matched to a gene: 7. Germline CDR1 and CDR2: SEHNR and FQNEAQ (reference sequence). The length of the CDR3 is 16 residues.

The chain employs TRBV5-1 and TRBJ2-2; 7 bases align to TRBD1. CDR3 size: 14 residues. Germline assignment: CDR1 SGHRS and CDR2 YFSETQ. J was trimmed by 5 bases and V by 7 bases; bases with no gene match: 8. The CDR3 DNA sequence: TGCGCCAGCTCGACAGGGACAGTAACCGGGGAGCTGTTTTTT. It encodes CASSTGTVTGELFF.

The V call is TRBV7-8, the J call TRBJ2-1; unclear D gene. Germline CDR1 is SGHVS and CDR2 is FQNEAQ. CDR3 length: 12 amino acids. V lost 4 bases to trimming and J lost 10 bases, with 11 bases between them. The CDR3: CASSYSGLEQFF. The DNA of the CDR3 is TGTGCCAGCAGCTACTCCGGTTTGGAGCAGTTCTTC.

The chain employs TRBV5-1 and TRBJ1-2; a weak D match, TRBD1 (6 bases). The CDR3 sequence is 16 residues long. Germline assignment: CDR1 SGHRS and CDR2 YFSETQ. Trimming pared 0 bases from V and 5 bases from J, leaving 17 bases between. CDR3 coding DNA: TGCGCCAGCAGCTTGGATATGGGGGCCCGACCTTATGGCTACACCTTC. Its translation is CASSLDMGARPYGYTF.

This clonotype was seen a handful of times. The chain links TRBV6-2 or TRBV6-3 to TRBJ1-2; D is unclear. Trimming shortened V by 3 bases and J by 4 bases, and 6 bases separated the two germline ends. Looked up from germline, CDR1 is MNHEY and CDR2 is SVGEGT. The CDR3 sequence is 12 residues long. The CDR3 reads CASSYGGYGYTF. For the CDR3, the DNA is TGTGCCAGCAGTTATGGAGGCTATGGCTACACCTTC.

This clonotype was found many times. The J gene is TRBJ1-1, the V gene TRBV7-2, with D possibly TRBD1 on 5 matching bases. CDR1 SGHTA and CDR2 FQGNSA come from the germline V gene. The CDR3 is made up of 14 amino acids. Trimming stripped 4 bases from V and 3 bases from J, with 12 bases between. DNA of the CDR3: TGTGCCAGCAGCTCTTCCCCAGGGTACACTGAAGCTTTCTTT. Translated, it gives CASSSSPGYTEAFF.

This clonotype occurred a few times. J is TRBJ1-1 and V is TRBV11-2; D not resolved. This CDR3 has 13 amino acids. Germline loops: CDR1 SGHAT, CDR2 FQNNGV. V dropped 6 bases and J dropped 0 bases, with 8 bases sitting between them. DNA of the CDR3: TGTGCCAGCAGTCGAGATATGAACACTGAAGCTTTCTTT. Translating gives CASSRDMNTEAFF.

This clonotype was recorded many times. The V call is TRBV7-2, the J call TRBJ2-7; the D is unclear. The CDR3 contains 12 residues. V dropped 3 bases and J dropped 3 bases, with 6 bases sitting between them. Germline CDR1 reads SGHTA; CDR2 reads FQGNSA. The CDR3 sequence: CASSLWDYEQYF. The CDR3 DNA is TGTGCCAGCAGCTTGTGGGACTACGAGCAGTACTTC.